A selection of T cell receptor beta chains follows, all from one sample in a study of blood T cell repertoires in COVID-19. The table came from immunoSEQ multiplex PCR; TCRdb's copy has only in-frame clones and leaves some out. The repertoire consists of around 240,000 clones, with about 87% occurring once and the leading ten covering around 1%. The specimen sequenced was PBMCs or T cells enriched from blood (not recorded which). The receptors were gathered from a man aged 45-60 years who had been exposed to COVID-19. The CDR3 runs from the conserved cysteine through the conserved F or W. D genes are given only for firm matches. Clone size is stated in some rows and not others, as once, few, many or a class when expanded.

d_call clone_size j_call v_call cdr3_nt cdr3_aa
TRBD1 NA TRBJ1-5 TRBV18 TGTGCCAGCTCACCCTCGACAGGGTCTGAGCAGCCCCAGCATTTT CASSPSTGSEQPQHF
NA NA TRBJ2-5 TRBV11-2 TGTGCCAGCAGCTTAGGGAACAGCCAAGAGACCCAGTACTTC CASSLGNSQETQYF
NA NA TRBJ2-5 TRBV9 TGTGCCAGCAGCGTAGACCCAGGGGGGGAGACCCAGTACTTC CASSVDPGGETQYF
TRBD1 NA TRBJ1-5 TRBV15 TGTGCCACCAGCAGAGGACAGGGGGATCAGCCCCAGCATTTT CATSRGQGDQPQHF
TRBD2 NA TRBJ2-5 TRBV5-1 TGCGCCAGCAGCTTGGAGGCTAGCGGGCTCGAGACCCAGTACTTC CASSLEASGLETQYF
NA once TRBJ1-5 TRBV6-5 TGTGCCAGCAGTCGACAGGTTAGCAATCAGCCCCAGCATTTT CASSRQVSNQPQHF
TRBD2 NA TRBJ2-5 TRBV10-3 TGTGCCATCAGTGCAGCTCAGAGCGGGGGGAGACAAGAGACCCAGTACTTC CAISAAQSGGRQETQYF
TRBD1 NA TRBJ1-6 TRBV2 TGTGCCAGCAGTGAAGGGCCAGGGGGCCCTCGAGCCCTCCACTTT CASSEGPGGPRALHF
TRBD1 NA TRBJ1-1 TRBV7-8 TGTGCCAGCAGCTATCGGGCAGGGGGGCCGGGGACTGAAGCTTTCTTT CASSYRAGGPGTEAFF
TRBD1 NA TRBJ2-1 TRBV6-2/TRBV6-3 TGTGCCAGCAGTTCCTGGGACAGGGTCGTTTACACCACCTCCTACAATGAGCAGTTCTTC CASSSWDRVVYTTSYNEQFF
TRBD2 NA TRBJ2-3 TRBV5-1 TGCGCCAGCAGCTTGGCGACTAGCGGGGTACTCACAGATACGCAGTATTTT CASSLATSGVLTDTQYF
NA NA TRBJ1-2 TRBV30 TGTGCCTGGACAGGTGGATCTCTAGGCTACACCTTC CAWTGGSLGYTF
TRBD1 NA TRBJ2-1 TRBV5-1 TGCGCCAGCAGCTTGGGGGACAGCGTTAATGAGCAGTTCTTC CASSLGDSVNEQFF
NA once TRBJ2-7 TRBV7-2 TGTGCCAGCAGCTTAGCGGGGGGGCCGCTCGAGCAGTACTTC CASSLAGGPLEQYF
NA NA TRBJ2-5 TRBV2 TGTGCCAGCAGTGGCGGGACAGATCAAGAGACCCAGTACTTC CASSGGTDQETQYF
TRBD1 once TRBJ2-7 TRBV19 TGTGCCAGTAGTATAGGGACAGGTCCCTACGAGCAGTACTTC CASSIGTGPYEQYF
NA few TRBJ2-7 TRBV18 TGTGCCAGCTCACCCCAGACAGCTACCTACGAGCAGTACTTC CASSPQTATYEQYF
TRBD2 NA TRBJ2-3 TRBV5-1 TGCGCCAGCAGCTTTGAACTAGCGGGAACAGATACGCAGTATTTT CASSFELAGTDTQYF
TRBD1 NA TRBJ1-1 TRBV5-1 TGCGCCAGCACCTCTCCCGACAGGGGGAACACTGAAGCTTTCTTT CASTSPDRGNTEAFF
TRBD2 NA TRBJ2-3 TRBV9 TGTGCCAGCAGCGTAGCGGGGGGGCCCCCAGATACGCAGTATTTT CASSVAGGPPDTQYF
TRBD1 NA TRBJ1-2 TRBV28 TGTGCCAGCAGCCACGGACAGGGGGTCTATGGCTACACCTTC CASSHGQGVYGYTF
TRBD1 NA TRBJ2-3 TRBV10-3 TGTGCCATCAGCGACTTTCGGAGGACAGGGAGCACAGATACGCAGTATTTT CAISDFRRTGSTDTQYF
TRBD2 once TRBJ2-1 TRBV5-5 TGTGCCAGCAGCCTAGCGGGTAGTTACAATGAGCAGTTCTTC CASSLAGSYNEQFF
NA NA TRBJ1-1 TRBV5-1 TGCGCCAGCAGCAACCAGTACGGGGGTAACACTGAAGCTTTCTTT CASSNQYGGNTEAFF
TRBD2 NA TRBJ2-3 TRBV29-1 TGCAGCGTTTCCAGCGGGGCGGATACGCAGTATTTT CSVSSGADTQYF
NA NA TRBJ2-3 TRBV3-1/TRBV3-2 TGTGCCAGCAGCCGCGGACAGACACCATCACGCACAGATACGCAGTATTTT CASSRGQTPSRTDTQYF
TRBD2 NA TRBJ2-3 TRBV3-1/TRBV3-2 TGTGCCAGCAGCCGTTTAGCGGGAGTAAGCACAGATACGCAGTATTTT CASSRLAGVSTDTQYF
NA NA TRBJ2-1 TRBV2 TGTGCCAGCAGTGGGGACATCGATGAGCAGTTCTTC CASSGDIDEQFF
NA NA TRBJ2-2 TRBV9 TGTGCCAGCAGCGTAGCTACAGCCCTATCGAACACCGGGGAGCTGTTTTTT CASSVATALSNTGELFF
TRBD1 NA TRBJ2-6 TRBV7-3 TGTGCCAGCAGCTTATACGGGACAGGCTCTGGGGCCAACGTCCTGACTTTC CASSLYGTGSGANVLTF
TRBD1 NA TRBJ2-2 TRBV5-4 TGTGCCAGCAGCTTGGGGGACAGGGTATACACCGGGGAGCTGTTTTTT CASSLGDRVYTGELFF
NA NA TRBJ1-1 TRBV30 TGTGCCTGGACCGGGGGGGTGGGCACTGAAGCTTTCTTT CAWTGGVGTEAFF
NA NA TRBJ1-1 TRBV5-4 TGTGCCAGCAGCTTCGCAGGGATGAACACTGAAGCTTTCTTT CASSFAGMNTEAFF
TRBD2 once TRBJ2-1 TRBV28 TGTGCCAGCAGTTCCCTCCTAGCGGGAAGCTACAATGAGCAGTTCTTC CASSSLLAGSYNEQFF
TRBD1 NA TRBJ1-6 TRBV5-4 TGTGCCAGCAGCTCTCTCAGGGGGAGTTCACCCCTCCACTTT CASSSLRGSSPLHF
TRBD1 NA TRBJ2-6 TRBV5-1 TGCGCCAGCAGTCTACAGGGGACATCTGGGGCCAACGTCCTGACTTTC CASSLQGTSGANVLTF
NA NA TRBJ1-5 TRBV15 TGTGCCACCAGCAGACATACACAGTTTAGCAATCAGCCCCAGCATTTT CATSRHTQFSNQPQHF
TRBD2 NA TRBJ2-2 TRBV28 TGTGCCAGCAGTTTCATCGGGACTAGCGGGAGGGCCGTTGCCGGGGAGCTGTTTTTT CASSFIGTSGRAVAGELFF
NA NA TRBJ1-5 TRBV27 TGTGCCAGCAGTTTCGGGGGGGGAAGCAATCAGCCCCAGCATTTT CASSFGGGSNQPQHF
NA NA TRBJ2-1 TRBV11-2 TGTGCCAGCAGCGGAAGACTGTCGGGTAGCGCAGATGAGCAGTTCTTC CASSGRLSGSADEQFF
NA NA TRBJ2-1 TRBV19 TGTGCCAGTAGGGGCTTCAGAAGAAACTACAATGAGCAGTTCTTC CASRGFRRNYNEQFF
TRBD2 NA TRBJ2-7 TRBV7-2 TGTGCCAGCAGCTTAGGAGCGGGGGGCGCCTACGAGCAGTACTTC CASSLGAGGAYEQYF
NA NA TRBJ2-7 TRBV7-3 TGTGCCAGCAGCTTAACAGGGGACTCCTACGAGCAGTACTTC CASSLTGDSYEQYF
NA NA TRBJ2-1 TRBV5-6 TGTGCCAGCAGCTTTGAGGGCAACAATGAGCAGTTCTTC CASSFEGNNEQFF
NA NA TRBJ1-3 TRBV7-2 TGTGCCAGCAGCTTAGGTGTTACAGGGAACACCATATATTTT CASSLGVTGNTIYF
TRBD1 NA TRBJ1-2 TRBV5-1 TGCGCCAGCAGCGGGGGACAGGGAAACTATGGCTACACCTTC CASSGGQGNYGYTF
TRBD1 NA TRBJ1-2 TRBV4-1 TGCGCCAGCAGCCAAGGGGACAGGGGTTTCTATGGCTACACCTTC CASSQGDRGFYGYTF
NA NA TRBJ2-1 TRBV11-2 TGTGCCAGCAGCTTAGACTACCCTTACAATGAGCAGTTCTTC CASSLDYPYNEQFF
TRBD2 few TRBJ2-2 TRBV14 TGTGCCAGCAGCGCCCGGGACCGGGGGGACACCGGGGAGCTGTTTTTT CASSARDRGDTGELFF
TRBD2 NA TRBJ2-7 TRBV5-1 TGCGCCAGCAGCTCCGGGGGGTTCTACGAGCAGTACTTC CASSSGGFYEQYF
NA NA TRBJ1-1 TRBV7-8 TGTGCCAGCAGCTTAGCTGGGGGGTCCACTGAAGCTTTCTTT CASSLAGGSTEAFF